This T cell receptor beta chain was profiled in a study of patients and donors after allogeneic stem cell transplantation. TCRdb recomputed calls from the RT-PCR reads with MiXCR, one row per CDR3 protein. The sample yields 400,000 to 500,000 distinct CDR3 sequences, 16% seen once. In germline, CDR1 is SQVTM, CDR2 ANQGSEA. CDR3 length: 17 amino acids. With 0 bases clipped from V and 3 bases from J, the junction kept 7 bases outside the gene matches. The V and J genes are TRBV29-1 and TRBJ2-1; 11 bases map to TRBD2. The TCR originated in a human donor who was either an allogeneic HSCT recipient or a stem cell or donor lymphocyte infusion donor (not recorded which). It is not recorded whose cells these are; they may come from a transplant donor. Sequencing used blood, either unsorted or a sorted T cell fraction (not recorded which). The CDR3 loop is CSVEDPSGTSGYNEQFF. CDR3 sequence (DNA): TGCAGCGTTGAAGATCCTTCTGGGACTAGCGGCTACAATGAGCAGTTCTTC.